The T cell receptor (beta chain) under discussion was sequenced for a study of CD8+ T cells in alopecia areata. The study's findings and limits: Higher clonality was seen in lesional scalp than in normal scalp, especially in alopecia totalis/universalis.

Details on this clone: Its specificity is not known.

cDNA reverse transcribed from extracted RNA served as the sequencing template. Assay used: immunoSEQ multiplex PCR; TCRdb lists only in-frame clones, some missing. The sample contains over 100,000 clones, more than 40% of which appear only once. The specimen comprised CD8+ T cells sorted from blood, sampled at week 0. This receptor was taken from a human donor with alopecia areata.

CDR3: CASSPGVNTDTQYF. CDR3 bases: TGTGCCAGCAGCCCAGGCGTAAACACAGATACGCAGTATTTT. V and J are TRBV7-9 and TRBJ2-3; D is unclear. This CDR3 is built from 14 residues. V gave up 5 bases and J gave up 2 bases, with 11 bases separating them. CDR1 is SEHNR, CDR2 FQNEAQ, per germline (reference sequence).